This TCR beta chain was sequenced in a study of OX40 agonist ivuxolimab in advanced cancers. Whole-study context: Eligibility rules accepted prior anti-PD-1, anti-PD-L1 or anti-CTLA-4 therapy, and around 38% had some.

Data came from immunoSEQ multiplex PCR; TCRdb stores just in-frame clones and leaves some out. The sample has approximately 13,000 clones, about two thirds seen once. Looked up from germline, CDR1 is LNHDA and CDR2 is SQIVND (reference sequence). The V end lost 4 bases, the J end lost 5 bases, and 11 bases lay between the germline ends. The CDR3 loop spans 13 amino acids. This specimen consisted of CD4+ or CD8+ T cells sorted from blood, obtained in a trial of the OX40 agonist ivuxolimab. The receptor was isolated from an adult with an advanced solid tumor such as melanoma, head and neck, liver or kidney cancer. The chain couples TRBV19 to TRBJ2-5; a possible D gene is TRBD1 (6 bases). CDR3 sequence (DNA): TGTGCCAGTAGTACCCACAGGGTTGAGACCCAGTACTTC. Translated, it gives CASSTHRVETQYF.